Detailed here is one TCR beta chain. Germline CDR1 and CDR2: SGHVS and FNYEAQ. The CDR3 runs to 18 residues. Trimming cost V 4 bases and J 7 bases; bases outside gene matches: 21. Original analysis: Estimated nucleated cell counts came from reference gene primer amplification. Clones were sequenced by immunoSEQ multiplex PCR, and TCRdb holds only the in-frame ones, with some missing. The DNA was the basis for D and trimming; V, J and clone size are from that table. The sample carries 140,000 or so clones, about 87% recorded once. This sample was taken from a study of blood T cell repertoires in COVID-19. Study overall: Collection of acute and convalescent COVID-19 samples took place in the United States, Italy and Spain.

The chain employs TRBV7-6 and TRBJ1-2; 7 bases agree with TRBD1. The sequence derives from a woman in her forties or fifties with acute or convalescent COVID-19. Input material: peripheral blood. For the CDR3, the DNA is TGTGCCAGCAGCTCTCGAGGATTACGGGACAGTTCTTCCCGTGGCTACACCTTC. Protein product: CASSSRGLRDSSSRGYTF.